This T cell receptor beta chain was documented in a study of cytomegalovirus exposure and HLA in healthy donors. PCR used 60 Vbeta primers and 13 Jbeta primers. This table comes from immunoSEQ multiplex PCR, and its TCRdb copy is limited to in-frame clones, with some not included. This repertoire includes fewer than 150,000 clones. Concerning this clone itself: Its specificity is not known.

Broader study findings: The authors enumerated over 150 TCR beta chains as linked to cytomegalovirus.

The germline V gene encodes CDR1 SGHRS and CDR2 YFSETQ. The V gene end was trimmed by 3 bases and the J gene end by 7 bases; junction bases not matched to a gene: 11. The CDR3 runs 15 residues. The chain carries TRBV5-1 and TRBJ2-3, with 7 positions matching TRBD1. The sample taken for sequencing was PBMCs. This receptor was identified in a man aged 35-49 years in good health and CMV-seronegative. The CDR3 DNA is TGCGCCAGCAGCTCGTCAGGGGGAAGTAAAAATACGCAGTATTTT. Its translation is CASSSSGGSKNTQYF.